Below are 24 T cell receptor beta chains sequenced from a single sample in a study of blood T cell repertoires in COVID-19. The protocol was immunoSEQ multiplex PCR, while the TCRdb copy is restricted to in-frame clones and leaves out a portion. The profile shows a few hundred thousand clones, about 90% of them singletons. The material sequenced was PBMCs or T cells enriched from blood (not recorded which). These TCRs come from a woman aged 25 to 39 who had recovered from COVID-19.

As to this clone: Other DNA sequences of this sample code for an identical CDR3. The chain uses TRBV5-1 and TRBJ2-5; no firm D call. V was trimmed by 4 bases and J by 1 base, leaving 8 bases between them. The CDR3 loop spans 13 amino acids. Germline V CDR1 and CDR2: SGHRS, YFSETQ. The CDR3 region has the DNA TGCGCCAGCAGCCTCGGAGTCCAAGAGACCCAGTACTTC. It codes for CASSLGVQETQYF. Looking up the rest from reference TRBV5-1 and TRBJ2-5 gives the full variable domain: KAGVTQTPRYLIKTRGQQVTLSCSPISGHRSVSWYQQTPGQGLQFLFEYFSETQRNKGNFPGRFSGRQFSNSRSEMNVSTLELGDSALYLCASSLGVQETQYFGPGTRLLVL.

The chain carries TRBV28 and TRBJ2-7; TRBD1 matches at 9 bases. Unmatched junction bases numbered 8, after V lost 6 bases and J lost 2 bases. Germline loops: CDR1 MDHEN, CDR2 SYDVKM. The CDR3 has 15 residues. The CDR3 spells CASSPTGGSPYEQYF. CDR3 in DNA: TGTGCCAGCAGCCCTACAGGGGGCTCCCCCTACGAGCAGTACTTC.

V is TRBV6-2 or TRBV6-3 and J is TRBJ1-5; TRBD1 agrees at 7 bases. This CDR3 is built from 16 residues. CDR1 and CDR2 from the germline V gene are MNHEY and SVGEGT. V shed 8 bases and J 3 bases; nucleotides not matched to a gene: 13. Written as DNA, the CDR3 is TGTGCCAGCCGCCCCGTAGAGGGGGCCTTCAATCAGCCCCAGCATTTT. It yields the protein CASRPVEGAFNQPQHF.

The chain employs TRBV11-2 and TRBJ2-3; maybe TRBD2 (6 bases). V lost 1 base and J lost 5, with 7 bases in between. This CDR3 has 13 amino acids. Germline V CDR1 and CDR2: SGHAT, FQNNGV. In nucleotides, the CDR3 is TGTGCCAGCAGCTTAGCCGGGAGAGATACGCAGTATTTT. Its protein product is CASSLAGRDTQYF.

The chain carries TRBV5-1 and TRBJ1-4; 11 nucleotides line up with TRBD1. The CDR3 is 18 residues long. The J segment lost 4 bases and the V segment lost 4 bases, leaving 12 bases of the junction unmatched. Germline V lookup: CDR1 SGHRS, CDR2 YFSETQ. The CDR3 loop is CASSLWTGGAQNNEKLFF. CDR3 in DNA: TGCGCCAGCAGCCTGTGGACAGGGGGCGCGCAGAATAATGAAAAACTGTTTTTT.

The J gene is TRBJ1-3, the V gene TRBV19, with D unresolved. The CDR3 is made up of 12 amino acids. V was cut by 3 bases and J by 4 bases, with 4 bases left in between. CDR1 and CDR2 (germline): LNHDA, SQIVND (reference sequence). The CDR3 coding sequence is TGTGCCAGTAGTATCCAGGGAAACACCATATATTTT. The encoded protein is CASSIQGNTIYF.

The chain is built from TRBV6-5 and TRBJ1-1; D is possibly TRBD1 (5 bases). Per the germline V gene, CDR1 is MNHEY and CDR2 is SVGAGI. This CDR3 is 14 amino acids long. Between the trimmed V and J ends, which lost 5 bases and 9 bases, there was a span of 19 bases. In DNA, the CDR3 is TGTGCCAGCAGTCACACAATCCAGGGTGGTAAAGCTTTCTTT. Its translation: CASSHTIQGGKAFF.

J is TRBJ2-3 and V is TRBV10-1; D perhaps matches TRBD1 (5 bases). The CDR3 has 15 residues. Germline values: CDR1 WNHNN, CDR2 SYGVQD (reference sequence). The ends were cut back, 0 bases at V and 6 bases at J, with 13 bases in the middle. The CDR3 sequence is CASSESQGLVDTQYF. DNA of the CDR3: TGCGCCAGCAGTGAGTCCCAGGGTCTAGTGGATACGCAGTATTTT.

The chain couples TRBV5-1 to TRBJ1-2; weak D call: TRBD1 (6 bases). The CDR3 covers 16 residues. The germline V gene has CDR1 SGHRS and CDR2 YFSETQ. Between the trimmed V and J ends, which lost 2 bases and 7 bases, there was a span of 21 bases. The CDR3 reads CASSFRDNPMGLGYTF. The DNA of the CDR3 is TGCGCCAGCAGCTTTCGGGACAACCCAATGGGGCTTGGCTACACCTTC.

The genes are TRBV7-3 and TRBJ1-1; D may be TRBD1 (6 bases). Looked up from germline, CDR1 is SGHTA and CDR2 is FQGTGA. CDR3 length: 14 residues. V gave up 5 bases and J gave up 4 bases, with 14 bases separating them. Here the CDR3 reads CASSPLGDITEAFF. The CDR3 region has the DNA TGTGCCAGCAGCCCCTTGGGGGACATCACTGAAGCTTTCTTT.

The V gene is TRBV10-3, the J gene TRBJ1-2; tentative D call: TRBD1 (5 bases). V was shortened by 4 bases and J by 4 bases, with 10 bases between the two germline ends. Per the germline V gene, CDR1 is ENHRY and CDR2 is SYGVKD. The CDR3 has 13 amino acids. This CDR3 is CAISGGDGYGYTF. Here the CDR3 DNA reads TGTGCCATCAGTGGGGGGGACGGCTATGGCTACACCTTC.

This sequence joins TRBV6-5 and TRBJ2-7; no firm D call. The CDR3 is 14 amino acids. Germline V CDR1 and CDR2: MNHEY, SVGAGI. The V end lost 2 bases, the J end lost 0 bases, and 8 bases lay between the germline ends. The CDR3 spells CASSYVSYSYEQYF. The CDR3 DNA sequence: TGTGCCAGCAGTTACGTCTCCTACTCCTACGAGCAGTACTTC.

The rearrangement joins TRBV11-2 to TRBJ2-7; D possibly corresponds to TRBD2 (5 bases). The CDR3 has 14 residues. Deletions cut 4 bases from V and 4 bases from J, with 14 bases between. CDR1 is SGHAT, CDR2 FQNNGV, per germline. The CDR3 protein is CASSSVRGGYEQYF. DNA of the CDR3: TGTGCCAGCAGCTCGGTCCGAGGCGGGTACGAGCAGTACTTC.

This clone was counted a few times. The genes are TRBV7-2 and TRBJ1-5; TRBD1 might be the D (5 bases). V was pared by 1 base and J by 10 bases, with 11 bases between. The germline V gene has CDR1 SGHTA and CDR2 FQGNSA. This CDR3 spans 13 amino acids. The CDR3 loop is CASSLVIGGPQHF. Written as DNA, the CDR3 is TGTGCCAGCAGCTTAGTTATCGGGGGTCCCCAGCATTTT.

The V and J genes are TRBV19 and TRBJ2-7; D might be TRBD1 (6 bases). The CDR3 is 11 amino acids. Germline V CDR1 and CDR2: LNHDA, SQIVND (reference sequence). V was trimmed by 10 bases and J by 4 bases, leaving 11 bases between them. The CDR3 region is CATGVPYEQYF. CDR3 bases: TGTGCCACAGGGGTACCGTACGAGCAGTACTTC.

The J gene is TRBJ2-5, the V gene TRBV5-4; possible D gene TRBD2, 7 bases. Germline loops: CDR1 SGHNT, CDR2 YYREEE (reference sequence). The CDR3 loop spans 14 amino acids. Trimming cost V 3 bases and J 3 bases, with 12 bases left between them. CDR3 nucleotide sequence: TGTGCCAGCAGCTCGAGGGGGGGGAAAGAGACCCAGTACTTC. Amino acid sequence: CASSSRGGKETQYF.

V is TRBV30 and J is TRBJ2-7; TRBD2 agrees at 10 bases. There are 12 residues in the CDR3. V lost 8 bases, J lost 3 bases, and 4 bases stayed unmatched. The germline V gene has CDR1 GTSNPN and CDR2 SVGIG (reference sequence). The CDR3 spells CAGSSGGYEQYF. The CDR3 bases are TGTGCCGGGTCTAGCGGGGGCTACGAGCAGTACTTC.

The V and J genes are TRBV7-9 and TRBJ1-3, with D possibly matching TRBD1 (5 bases). Trimming removed 6 bases from V and 8 bases from J, with 20 bases in between. Germline V CDR1 and CDR2: SEHNR, FQNEAQ (reference sequence). CDR3 length: 15 residues. This CDR3 reads CASSSLTVDGYTIYF. In nucleotides, the CDR3 is TGTGCCAGCAGTTCCCTGACAGTTGATGGGTACACCATATATTTT.

This clone was seen a single time. In DNA, the CDR3 is TGTGCCAGCAGTTTACTGCCGGGACAGGGAGATTCACCCCTCCACTTT. Translation gives CASSLLPGQGDSPLHF. The rearrangement links TRBV28 to TRBJ1-6; 9 bases line up with TRBD1. Trimming removed 2 bases from V and 8 bases from J; junction bases left unmatched: 7. In germline, CDR1 is MDHEN, CDR2 SYDVKM. There are 16 residues in the CDR3.

The rearrangement links TRBV5-1 to TRBJ2-3; D is perhaps TRBD1 (8 bases). The V and J ends lost 1 base and 0 bases respectively, with 12 bases between them. The CDR3 has 16 residues. Germline V CDR1 and CDR2: SGHRS, YFSETQ. The CDR3 bases are TGCGCCAGCAGCTTGACAGGGGGGGATAGCACAGATACGCAGTATTTT. Protein product: CASSLTGGDSTDTQYF.

V is TRBV28 and J is TRBJ1-4; maybe TRBD1 (5 bases). V lost 7 bases and J lost 7, with 16 bases in between. This CDR3 has 14 residues. Germline loops: CDR1 MDHEN, CDR2 SYDVKM. The CDR3: CASTPEGAFEKLFF. In nucleotides, the CDR3 is TGTGCCAGCACCCCCGAAGGGGCTTTTGAAAAACTGTTTTTT.

The gene calls are TRBV30 and TRBJ1-6; a possible D gene is TRBD1 (5 bases). Trimming cost V 0 bases and J 9 bases, with 12 bases left between them. Germline CDR1 GTSNPN, CDR2 SVGIG (reference sequence). The CDR3 has 14 residues. The chain's CDR3 is CAWSVQGVGSPLHF. DNA of the CDR3: TGTGCCTGGAGTGTACAAGGGGTCGGTTCACCCCTCCACTTT.

Of note for this clone: Other DNA sequences in the same sample also yield this CDR3. CDR3 residues: CASSPDRGTDTQYF. The CDR3, as DNA: TGTGCCAGCTCACCGGACAGGGGAACAGATACGCAGTATTTT. The chain uses TRBV18 and TRBJ2-3, with 9 bases that match TRBD1. The germline CDR1 and CDR2 sequences are KGHSH and LQKENI. The CDR3 is 14 residues long. J lost 3 bases, V lost 3 bases, and 1 base had no gene match.

This clone turned up a few times. This chain connects TRBV6-5 to TRBJ1-2; perhaps TRBD1 as D (5 bases). CDR3 length: 14 amino acids. Deletions cut 2 bases from V and 2 bases from J, with 9 bases between. Looked up from germline, CDR1 is MNHEY and CDR2 is SVGAGI. The CDR3 DNA reads TGTGCCAGCAGTTACGGGGCACCCAACTATGGCTACACCTTC. Translated: CASSYGAPNYGYTF.